These 31 T cell receptor beta chains were sequenced from one sample in a study of regulatory T cells in long-lasting Graves disease. Sequencing libraries for TCR beta were prepared with iRepertoire HTBI primers and Arm-PCR of CDR3 regions. A single record per CDR3 protein comes from TCRdb applying MiXCR to the multiplex PCR reads. Here the sample spans 450,000 to 600,000 distinct CDR3 sequences, around 15% being singletons. Time point described: newly diagnosed GD, antithyroid drugs for less than 3 months. Scientists built the TCR library using RNA that was extracted from PBMCs. The same data also went into a second study, on T cells in Graves' hyperthyroidism and ophthalmopathy.

The specimen was peripheral blood mononuclear cells (PBMCs), collected at new diagnosis, from a patient treated with antithyroid drugs. The origin of the receptors is a man aged 35 to 55 with Graves disease.

The CDR3 DNA is TGTGCCAGCAGTTACTCGAGAGGGTACTACAATGAGCAGTTCTTC. Protein: CASSYSRGYYNEQFF. This chain uses TRBV6-2 or TRBV6-3 with TRBJ2-1; tentative D call: TRBD2 (5 bases). The V end was cut by 0 bases, the J end by 3 bases, with 9 bases between. Germline CDR1 and CDR2: MNHEY and SVGEGT. The CDR3 has 15 residues.

V usage is TRBV12-5 and J usage is TRBJ2-5; perhaps TRBD1 as D (6 bases). V was pared by 5 bases and J by 1 base, with 17 bases between. Germline CDR1 is LGHNT and CDR2 is FRNRAP. This CDR3 contains 16 residues. This CDR3 is CASGPRSLGGQETQYF. The DNA of the CDR3 is TGTGCTAGTGGTCCACGGTCTCTAGGGGGCCAAGAGACCCAGTACTTC.

Note on this clonotype: It is unclear where the CDR3 begins or ends on the DNA, so no DNA is shown, and the CDR3 is as TCRdb lists it. The rearrangement links TRBV15 to TRBJ2-2; TRBD1 reflects the table's D call only, with no check against the DNA. The CDR3 comprises 17 residues, both ends counted. From germline, CDR1 is LNHNV and CDR2 YYDKDF (reference sequence). This chain's CDR3 is CATSTAWGTGATGELLF.

V usage is TRBV29-1 and J usage is TRBJ2-3; no clear D gene. Germline V lookup: CDR1 SQVTM, CDR2 ANQGSEA. Trimming cost V 3 bases and J 6 bases, with 10 bases left between them. The CDR3 is made up of 12 amino acids. The CDR3 coding sequence is TGCAGCGTTGAGGCTGTCCCCGATACGCAGTATTTT. Protein product: CSVEAVPDTQYF.

The chain employs TRBV6-1 and TRBJ1-6, with D unresolved. With 5 bases removed from V and 4 bases from J, the gap between germline ends came to 12 bases. This CDR3 is 15 amino acids long. Germline CDR1 is MNHNS and CDR2 is SASEGT. CDR3 amino acids: CASSPRTEYNSPLHF. As DNA, the CDR3 is TGTGCCAGCAGTCCCCGGACGGAATATAATTCACCCCTCCACTTT.

This clonotype has only a few counts. CDR3 sequence reads: CASSLTPAGGPKYEQYF. CDR3 bases: TGTGCCAGCAGCCTTACTCCGGCGGGAGGGCCGAAGTACGAGCAGTACTTC. The gene calls are TRBV5-4 and TRBJ2-7; TRBD2 aligns across 9 bases. The CDR3 consists of 17 residues. The junction had 15 bases not matched to a gene; V was cut back by 4 bases and J by 4 bases. Per the germline V gene, CDR1 is SGHNT and CDR2 is YYREEE (reference sequence).

V usage is TRBV6-1 and J usage is TRBJ2-1; no clear D. Germline V CDR1 and CDR2: MNHNS, SASEGT. The CDR3 sequence is 15 residues long. V lost 1 base to trimming and J lost 6 bases, with 13 bases between them. The CDR3 coding sequence is TGTGCCAGCAGTGAAGGGTGGGGTAGCTTCAATGAGCAGTTCTTC. Protein sequence: CASSEGWGSFNEQFF.

The chain has TRBV28 and TRBJ1-1, with 9 bases lining up with TRBD1. This CDR3 is 16 amino acids long. CDR1 is MDHEN and CDR2 is SYDVKM in the germline V gene. Trimming at V came to 6 bases and at J to 0 bases, leaving 8 bases not matched to a gene. This CDR3 reads CASRAGTGLLNTEAFF. The DNA for the CDR3 is TGTGCCAGCAGAGCCGGGACAGGGCTACTGAACACTGAAGCTTTCTTT. The variable domain in full, completed from reference TRBV28 and TRBJ1-1, reads DVKVTQSSRYLVKRTGEKVFLECVQDMDHENMFWYRQDPGLGLRLIYFSYDVKMKEKGDIPEGYSVSREKKERFSLILESASTNQTSMYLCASRAGTGLLNTEAFFGQGTRLTVV.

This clonotype showed up many times. This sequence joins TRBV27 and TRBJ2-5, with a possible D match to TRBD1 (6 bases). CDR1 is MNHEY and CDR2 is SMNVEV in the germline V gene (reference sequence). The CDR3 runs 13 residues. Trimming left V 4 bases short and J 4 bases short, with 10 bases between. CDR3 in amino acids: CASSYRERETQYF. As DNA, the CDR3 is TGTGCCAGCAGTTACAGGGAACGAGAGACCCAGTACTTC.

J is TRBJ1-1 and V is TRBV29-1; 8 bases are a match to TRBD1. The CDR3 is 13 residues long. Germline CDR1 and CDR2: SQVTM and ANQGSEA. The junction had 8 bases not matched to a gene; V was cut back by 6 bases and J by 5 bases. This CDR3 is CSVLDRVGTEAFF. The CDR3 coding sequence is TGCAGCGTACTGGACAGGGTTGGAACTGAAGCTTTCTTT.

This clonotype was observed at least ten times. The genes are TRBV2 and TRBJ1-2; D is perhaps TRBD1 (6 bases). The CDR3 loop spans 13 amino acids. In germline, CDR1 is SNHLY, CDR2 FYNNEI. V was shortened by 5 bases and J by 8 bases, with 15 bases between the two germline ends. CDR3: CASSQRTAEGYTF. The CDR3, as DNA: TGTGCCAGCAGTCAACGGACAGCGGAGGGCTACACCTTC.

This clonotype was observed many times. The rearrangement uses TRBV20-1 and TRBJ1-3; D possibly corresponds to TRBD1 (5 bases). The ends were cut back, 0 bases at V and 2 bases at J, with 8 bases in the middle. CDR1 DFQATT and CDR2 SNEGSKA come from the germline V gene (reference sequence). CDR3 length: 14 amino acids. The CDR3 sequence: CSAREGRTGNTIYF. The CDR3 DNA is TGCAGTGCTAGAGAGGGACGGACTGGAAACACCATATATTTT.

About this clonotype: This may arise from a read error, as a much more abundant clone is one base away. This rearrangement joins TRBV13 to TRBJ2-1; no firm D call. CDR1 PRHDT and CDR2 FYEKMQ come from the germline V gene (reference sequence). The length of the CDR3 is 15 residues. CDR3: CARSQDGPIHYEQFF. CDR3 nucleotides: TGTGCCCGCAGCCAAGACGGTCCCATTCACTATGAGCAGTTCTTC. The full variable domain, completed using reference TRBV13 and TRBJ2-1, is AAGVIQSPRHLIKEKRETATLKCYPIPRHDTVYWYQQGPGQDPQFLISFYEKMQSDKGSIPDRFSAQQFSDYHSELNMSSLELGDSALYFCARSQDGPIHYEQFFGPGTRLTVL.

The J gene is TRBJ1-1, the V gene TRBV28; D is uncertain. V dropped 6 bases and J dropped 6 bases, with 17 bases sitting between them. This CDR3 is 14 amino acids long. Germline lookup yields CDR1 MDHEN and CDR2 SYDVKM. CDR3 region: CASSLDQIKAEAFF. The CDR3 nucleotides are TGTGCCAGCAGCCTTGACCAGATCAAGGCTGAAGCTTTCTTT.

This clonotype appeared many times. The chain recombines TRBV27 with TRBJ1-1; D may be TRBD1 (5 bases). This CDR3 is built from 14 residues. Germline CDR1 is MNHEY and CDR2 is SMNVEV (reference sequence). V lost 6 bases and J 5 bases, leaving 16 bases between the germline ends. Here the CDR3 DNA reads TGTGCCAGCAGGTCCTGGGGGTCGGGGACTGAAGCTTTCTTT. Protein sequence: CASRSWGSGTEAFF.

In its sample, this clonotype was seen a few times. V and J are TRBV4-2 and TRBJ2-6; D is ambiguous. CDR3 length equals 16 residues. The V end was cut by 0 bases, the J end by 3 bases, with 9 bases between. From germline, CDR1 is LGHNA and CDR2 YNFKEQ. CDR3 coding DNA: TGTGCCAGCAGCCAAGATCCTAGTTATGGGGCCAACGTCCTGACTTTC. Its protein is CASSQDPSYGANVLTF.

In this sample, this clonotype turned up a few times. The genes are TRBV13 and TRBJ2-2; TRBD2 matches 9 bases. V lost 5 bases and J lost 3; bases outside the gene matches: 19. This CDR3 spans 20 amino acids. Germline assignment: CDR1 PRHDT and CDR2 FYEKMQ (reference sequence). CDR3 region: CASSRLRRLAGQKDTGELFF. The CDR3 coding sequence is TGTGCCAGCAGCCGCCTAAGAAGGCTAGCGGGGCAGAAGGACACCGGGGAGCTGTTTTTT.

This clonotype has at least ten counts. V gene TRBV29-1 combines with J gene TRBJ2-1; perhaps TRBD2 as D (5 bases). This CDR3 has 17 residues. With 0 bases removed from V and 0 bases from J, the gap between germline ends came to 15 bases. CDR1 is SQVTM and CDR2 is ANQGSEA in the germline V gene. CDR3 bases: TGCAGCGTTGAAGAATCTGTTCGAGGGAGCTCCTACAATGAGCAGTTCTTC. As protein: CSVEESVRGSSYNEQFF.

Points on this clonotype: With a much larger clone just one base away, this may be a read error. This sequence joins TRBV11-2 and TRBJ2-1; perhaps D is TRBD1 or TRBD2 (5 bases each). The CDR3 runs 16 residues. In germline, CDR1 is SGHAT, CDR2 FQNNGV. CDR3 nucleotides: TGTGCCAGCAGCTTAATTGGGACCGGCCTCTACAATGGGCAGTTCTTC. Translating it yields CASSLIGTGLYNGQFF.

This clonotype was seen at least ten times. The rearrangement links TRBV6-1 to TRBJ2-1, with unresolved D. Trimming cost V 4 bases and J 0 bases, with 13 bases left between them. The CDR3 extends over 16 amino acids. Germline V CDR1 and CDR2: MNHNS, SASEGT. As DNA, the CDR3 is TGTGCCAGCAGTGGCCCTGGCCAAAGCTCCTACAATGAGCAGTTCTTC. It codes for CASSGPGQSSYNEQFF.

The chain uses TRBV3-1 and TRBJ1-5, with D possibly matching TRBD1 (6 bases). The CDR3 spans 14 residues. Germline V gives CDR1 LGHDT, CDR2 YNNKEL (reference sequence). V was pared by 1 base and J by 7 bases, with 11 bases between. The CDR3, as DNA: TGTGCCAGCAGCCAAGTGGGGGCGGGGCAGCCCCAGCATTTT. Translation gives CASSQVGAGQPQHF.

A note on this clonotype: One end of the junction does not line up with germline, which may come from a read error. The chain couples TRBV2 to TRBJ2-7; 7 bases are a match to TRBD1. CDR3 length equals 15 residues. Germline V lookup: CDR1 SNHLY, CDR2 FYNNEI. The CDR3 protein is CASSEADRISYEQHF. The CDR3 bases are TGTGCCAGCAGTGAAGCGGACAGGATTTCCTACGAGCAGCACTTC.

This clonotype came up many times. The CDR3 DNA follows: TGTGCCATCAGTGAGTCCGGAGAGCGCCCACGTGAGACCCAGTACTTC. Protein sequence: CAISESGERPRETQYF. The rearrangement joins TRBV10-3 to TRBJ2-5; D unresolved. Germline CDR1 is ENHRY and CDR2 is SYGVKD. The CDR3 has 16 residues. Trimming stripped 0 bases from V and 5 bases from J, with 16 bases between.

In its sample, this clonotype was seen many times. The chain joins TRBV3-1 to TRBJ2-7, with 9 bases identical to TRBD2. The CDR3 has 16 residues. V dropped 4 bases and J dropped 2; count of bases not matched to a gene: 9. The germline gives CDR1 LGHDT, CDR2 YNNKEL (reference sequence). The CDR3 coding sequence is TGTGCCAGCAGCCGACTATTAGCGGGAGCACCCTACGAGCAGTACTTC. Protein: CASSRLLAGAPYEQYF.

This clonotype was detected ten times or more. The V call is TRBV30, the J call TRBJ1-5; TRBD1 aligns across 11 bases. The junction had 8 bases not matched to a gene; V was cut back by 3 bases and J by 7 bases. The CDR3 is made up of 15 amino acids. Germline V gene lookup returns CDR1 GTSNPN and CDR2 SVGIG (reference sequence). CDR3: CAWSRDRGYTQPQHF. Written as DNA, the CDR3 is TGTGCCTGGAGCCGGGACAGGGGGTATACGCAGCCCCAGCATTTT. Based on the CDR3 plus reference TRBV30 and TRBJ1-5, the full variable domain is SQTIHQWPATLVQPVGSPLSLECTVEGTSNPNLYWYRQAAGRGLQLLFYSVGIGQISSEVPQNLSASRPQDRQFILSSKKLLLSDSGFYLCAWSRDRGYTQPQHFGDGTRLSIL.

This clonotype was recorded at least ten times. This chain joins TRBV11-2 and TRBJ2-1; 9 positions agree with TRBD2. CDR3 length: 16 amino acids. The V gene's germline CDR1 is SGHAT and CDR2 FQNNGV. The V gene end was trimmed by 5 bases and the J gene end by 3 bases; junction bases not matched to a gene: 8. CDR3 amino acids: CASSEILAGVYNEQFF. CDR3 bases: TGTGCCAGCAGCGAAATCTTAGCGGGAGTCTACAATGAGCAGTTCTTC. The full variable domain, completed using reference TRBV11-2 and TRBJ2-1, is EAGVAQSPRYKIIEKRQSVAFWCNPISGHATLYWYQQILGQGPKLLIQFQNNGVVDDSQLPKDRFSAERLKGVDSTLKIQPAKLEDSAVYLCASSEILAGVYNEQFFGPGTRLTVL.

This clonotype came up many times. This chain uses TRBV2 with TRBJ2-2; 9 nucleotides agree with TRBD1. The germline V gene has CDR1 SNHLY and CDR2 FYNNEI. V shed 8 bases and J 3 bases; nucleotides not matched to a gene: 7. CDR3 size: 15 residues. CDR3 sequence: CASQQGAPYTGELFF. CDR3 coding DNA: TGTGCCAGCCAACAGGGGGCGCCGTACACCGGGGAGCTGTTTTTT.

For this clonotype: A read error may be the cause here, since a much bigger clone is one base away. The V and J genes are TRBV7-9 and TRBJ1-5; unclear D gene. Germline CDR1 is SEHNR and CDR2 is FQNEAQ (reference sequence). This CDR3 comprises 14 residues. The CDR3, as DNA: TGTGCCAGCAGTTTATCGCCTGACAATCAGCTCCAGCATTTT. Translation: CASSLSPDNQLQHF.

In this sample, this clonotype turned up many times. The V and J genes are TRBV7-2 and TRBJ2-7, with 9 nucleotides matching TRBD1. With V trimmed by 2 bases and J by 3 bases, 5 bases remained unmatched. The CDR3 has 15 amino acids. Germline loops: CDR1 SGHTA, CDR2 FQGNSA. The CDR3 is CASSLRGTGLYEQYF. In DNA, the CDR3 is TGTGCCAGCAGCTTAAGGGGGACAGGGCTCTACGAGCAGTACTTC.

In this sample, this clonotype turned up a few times. The genes are TRBV19 and TRBJ2-7; 9 bases are shared with TRBD1. The CDR3 is 16 residues long. The V gene end was trimmed by 6 bases and the J gene end by 3 bases; junction bases not matched to a gene: 12. Looked up from germline, CDR1 is LNHDA and CDR2 is SQIVND (reference sequence). The CDR3 DNA reads as TGTGCCAGTAGCAGTTACATACAGGGGGCTGGCTACGAGCAGTACTTC. Its protein product is CASSSYIQGAGYEQYF.

The chain joins TRBV6-2 or TRBV6-3 to TRBJ1-2; 9 bases line up with TRBD1. This CDR3 has 16 amino acids. With V trimmed by 5 bases and J by 3 bases, 10 bases remained unmatched. CDR1 and CDR2 from the germline V gene are MNHEY and SVGEGT. This CDR3 reads CASSEGQGKADYGYTF. CDR3 coding DNA: TGTGCCAGCAGTGAAGGACAGGGGAAGGCGGACTATGGCTACACCTTC.